The sequence of this T cell receptor beta chain was determined in a study of beta chain features in type 1 diabetes. Naive, central memory, regulatory and stem cell-like memory cells within the CD4+ compartment were sorted using CD45RO/CCR7/CD25/CD127/CD95/CD27. V was clipped by 8 bases and J by 5 bases; unmatched bases: 12. Germline CDR1 is SNHLY and CDR2 is FYNNEI. This CDR3 comprises 15 residues. Reverse transcribing all isolated RNA meant expressed TCRB transcripts were sequenced. Clones were sequenced by immunoSEQ multiplex PCR, and TCRdb holds only the in-frame ones, with some missing. This table has about 450,000 clones, roughly 11% appearing once. In this sample, this clone turned up a few times.

The receptor comes from a young woman in good health. Material: naive CD4+ T cells from blood. The chain combines TRBV2 with TRBJ1-2; the match to TRBD1 covers 9 bases. The CDR3 DNA sequence: TGTGCCAGCGTCGGCAGGGACAGGGAAGATTATGGCTACACCTTC. As protein: CASVGRDREDYGYTF.